The rows below give T cell receptor beta chains drawn from one sample of a study of graft-versus-host responses after intestinal transplantation. Sequenced by immunoSEQ multiplex PCR; TCRdb stores in-frame clones only, minus some. The table shows 81,000 or so clones, with approximately 92% occurring only once. These receptors' targets are unknown. The sequencing used unstimulated CD8+ T cells sorted from spleen or lymph node cells, collected before transplant. Receptors originate from a human donor who was the organ donor for an intestinal transplant. The conserved cysteine and the conserved F or W are not part of the CDR3 here. The order of the fields is J gene, V gene, CDR3 protein.

J: TRBJ1-1
V: TRBV6-5
CDR3: ATRPAGLTEAF

J: TRBJ2-6
V: TRBV5-1
CDR3: ASSYKRGLSGANVLT

J: TRBJ1-3
V: TRBV4-2
CDR3: ASSYDRREPSGNTIY

J: TRBJ2-3
V: TRBV6-1
CDR3: ASSEGGGSGTDTQY

J: TRBJ2-7
V: TRBV6-5
CDR3: ASSYSTDKPYEQY

J: TRBJ1-5
V: TRBV7-2
CDR3: ASSLGSGYQPQH

J: TRBJ2-1
V: TRBV27
CDR3: ASSWGGVGYEQF

J: TRBJ1-1
V: TRBV6-1
CDR3: ASSELRLRGATEAF

J: TRBJ2-7
V: TRBV4-1
CDR3: ASSHETAGYEQY

J: TRBJ2-5
V: TRBV4-3
CDR3: ASSQDLEETQY

J: TRBJ2-2
V: TRBV29-1
CDR3: SVRGQGQITGELF

J: TRBJ1-4
V: TRBV7-9
CDR3: ASSWTGEGEKLF

J: TRBJ2-7
V: TRBV7-9
CDR3: ASSLASHEQY

J: TRBJ2-2
V: TRBV9
CDR3: ASSETTGPTGELF

J: TRBJ2-2
V: TRBV28
CDR3: ASSLGLAGVGAGELF

J: TRBJ2-3
V: TRBV7-9
CDR3: ASSFPPGGTDTQY

J: TRBJ2-2
V: TRBV28
CDR3: ASSLGQNTGELF

J: TRBJ2-1
V: TRBV2
CDR3: AKRDRGYNEQF

J: TRBJ1-1
V: TRBV5-6
CDR3: ASGGADTEAF

J: TRBJ1-1
V: TRBV7-9
CDR3: ASSLAMNTEAF

J: TRBJ2-7
V: TRBV16
CDR3: ASIPEGTYEQY

J: TRBJ2-6
V: TRBV5-5
CDR3: ASSYRQAHSGANVLT

J: TRBJ2-1
V: TRBV7-6
CDR3: ASSSWDSSGDDEQF

J: TRBJ2-7
V: TRBV18
CDR3: ASSPLGGGFIPYEQY

J: TRBJ2-7
V: TRBV6-5
CDR3: ASSYSRGAKYEQY

J: TRBJ2-7
V: TRBV6-5
CDR3: ASSSGRAQY

J: TRBJ2-4
V: TRBV4-2
CDR3: ASSQGDLRDIQY

J: TRBJ2-1
V: TRBV6-5
CDR3: ASGPGRRRGEQF

J: TRBJ2-5
V: TRBV7-8
CDR3: ASSLMGGLATPQETQY

J: TRBJ1-1
V: TRBV7-9
CDR3: ASSLVGGANSTF

J: TRBJ1-2
V: TRBV29-1
CDR3: SVVGTPYLYGYT

J: TRBJ2-2
V: TRBV11-3
CDR3: ASSLVAATTGELF

J: TRBJ2-1
V: TRBV6-1
CDR3: ASTSLGLAGEQQF

J: TRBJ2-6
V: TRBV4-3
CDR3: ASSQDGGRASGANVLT